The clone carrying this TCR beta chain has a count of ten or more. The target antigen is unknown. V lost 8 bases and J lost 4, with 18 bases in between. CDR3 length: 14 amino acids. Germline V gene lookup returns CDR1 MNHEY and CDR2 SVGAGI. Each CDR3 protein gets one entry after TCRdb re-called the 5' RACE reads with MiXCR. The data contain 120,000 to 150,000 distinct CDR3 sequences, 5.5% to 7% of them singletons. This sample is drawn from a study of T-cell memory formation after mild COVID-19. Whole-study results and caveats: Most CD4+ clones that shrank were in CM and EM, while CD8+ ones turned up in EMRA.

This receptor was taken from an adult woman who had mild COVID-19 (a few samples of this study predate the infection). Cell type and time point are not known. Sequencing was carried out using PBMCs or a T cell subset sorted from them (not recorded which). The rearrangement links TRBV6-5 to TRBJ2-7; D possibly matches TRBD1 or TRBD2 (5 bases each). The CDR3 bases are TGTGCCAGCGCTACCCCGGGACGGATTTACGAGCAGTACTTC. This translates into CASATPGRIYEQYF.